One and the same sample provided the 22 T cell receptor beta chains below, sequenced in a study. TCRdb used MiXCR to reprocess the RT-PCR reads, holding one entry per CDR3 protein. This repertoire shows more than 550,000 distinct CDR3 sequences, 14% found once; its top ten account for roughly 4%. Material for sequencing was memory CD4+ T cells from blood. The receptors stem from a female donor in good health, serving as a healthy control.

The table lists this clonotype with a few counts. The CDR3 sequence: CASSAGVVSGNTIYF. CDR3 in DNA: TGTGCCAGCAGCGCAGGGGTAGTCTCTGGAAACACCATATATTTT. The rearrangement uses TRBV7-2 and TRBJ1-3, with D tentatively TRBD1 (6 bases). V was clipped by 5 bases and J by 0 bases, with 11 bases between them. Looked up from germline, CDR1 is SGHTA and CDR2 is FQGNSA. The CDR3 length is 15 residues.

The sample holds a few counts of this clonotype. DNA of the CDR3: TGTGCCGGAGGGGGCGCGGGGAATGAGCAGTTCTTC. Translation gives CAGGGAGNEQFF. The V call is TRBV10-3, the J call TRBJ2-1; D is possibly TRBD1 (7 bases). The V end lost 11 bases, the J end lost 7 bases, and 15 bases lay between the germline ends. The CDR3 sequence is 12 residues long. The germline V gene has CDR1 ENHRY and CDR2 SYGVKD.

The table lists this clonotype with many counts. The rearrangement uses TRBV5-5 and TRBJ2-2; possibly TRBD2 for D (6 bases). CDR1 SGHKS and CDR2 YYEKEE come from the germline V gene (reference sequence). V gave up 4 bases and J gave up 6 bases, with 16 bases separating them. CDR3 length equals 15 residues. In nucleotides, the CDR3 is TGTGCCAGCAGCCGGAGGGCCAGTCAAGCCGGGGAGCTGTTTTTT. Translation: CASSRRASQAGELFF.

The sample holds one count of this clonotype. The chain carries TRBV6-2 or TRBV6-3 and TRBJ1-2; D ambiguous. The CDR3 is 11 amino acids. Trimming stripped 6 bases from V and 8 bases from J, with 10 bases between. Per the germline V gene, CDR1 is MNHEY and CDR2 is SVGEGT. As DNA, the CDR3 is TGTGCCAGCAGCCGCTATCAGGGCTACACCTTC. It codes for CASSRYQGYTF.

This clonotype was seen more than once but under ten times. The gene calls are TRBV5-6 and TRBJ1-2; 8 bases match TRBD1. The CDR3 contains 17 residues. Losses at the gene ends were 6 bases for V and 4 bases for J; bases not matched to a gene: 17. The germline CDR1 and CDR2 sequences are SGHDT and YYEEEE. CDR3 region: CASTQLSGQGGIYGYTF. DNA for the CDR3: TGTGCCAGCACCCAATTATCAGGACAGGGCGGGATCTATGGCTACACCTTC.

At least ten counts were recorded for this clonotype. The V and J genes are TRBV7-3 and TRBJ1-1; TRBD1 is a possible D gene (6 bases). V lost 3 bases, J lost 2 bases, and 13 bases lay in between. CDR1 is SGHTA and CDR2 is FQGTGA in the germline V gene. The CDR3 spans 15 residues. CDR3 coding DNA: TGTGCCAGCAGCTTTCTCGGGGGCTCTAACACTGAAGCTTTCTTT. Amino acid sequence: CASSFLGGSNTEAFF.

This clonotype came up many times. The chain employs TRBV11-2 and TRBJ1-2; D possibly corresponds to TRBD1 (5 bases). V was shortened by 4 bases and J by 2 bases, with 8 bases between the two germline ends. This CDR3 is built from 13 residues. CDR1 and CDR2 (germline): SGHAT, FQNNGV. Here the CDR3 DNA reads TGTGCCAGCAGCTCGGAGGGGAACTATGGCTACACCTTC. Residues: CASSSEGNYGYTF.

Many counts were recorded for this clonotype. The rearrangement uses TRBV7-9 and TRBJ1-4; D is undetermined. V gave up 10 bases and J gave up 5 bases, with 17 bases separating them. CDR1 is SEHNR, CDR2 FQNEAQ, per germline (reference sequence). The CDR3 loop spans 14 amino acids. CDR3 in DNA: TGTGCCACCCGGGCTCGGGCCGGGAATGAAAAACTGTTTTTT. This codes for CATRARAGNEKLFF. Based on the CDR3 plus reference TRBV7-9 and TRBJ1-4, the full variable domain is DTGVSQNPRHKITKRGQNVTFRCDPISEHNRLYWYRQTLGQGPEFLTYFQNEAQLEKSRLLSDRFSAERPKGSFSTLEIQRTEQGDSAMYLCATRARAGNEKLFFGSGTQLSVL.

This chain uses TRBV6-1 with TRBJ2-1; D may correspond to TRBD1 or TRBD2 (5 bases each). The germline V gene encodes CDR1 MNHNS and CDR2 SASEGT. Trimming cost V 3 bases and J 3 bases, with 12 bases left between them. The CDR3 loop spans 15 amino acids. The CDR3 is CASSDSVGGYNEQFF. CDR3 DNA sequence: TGTGCCAGCAGTGATTCCGTTGGGGGCTACAATGAGCAGTTCTTC.

This clonotype was observed many times. V gene TRBV20-1 combines with J gene TRBJ1-6, with D unresolved. The CDR3 sequence is 14 residues long. Trimming took off 2 bases at V and 7 bases at J, with 12 bases between the two ends. Per the germline V gene, CDR1 is DFQATT and CDR2 is SNEGSKA (reference sequence). The CDR3 DNA is TGCAGTGCTAGAAGGGCCCAGCCCAATTCACCCCTCCACTTT. As protein: CSARRAQPNSPLHF.

This clonotype occurred a few times. The rearrangement uses TRBV12-3 or TRBV12-4 and TRBJ1-4, with no clear D. Trimming cost V 6 bases and J 0 bases, with 11 bases left between them. CDR3 length equals 15 residues. CDR3 sequence (DNA): TGTGCCAGCAGCCCTGTCTCGCCAACTAATGAAAAACTGTTTTTT. Amino acid sequence: CASSPVSPTNEKLFF.

This clonotype appeared a few times. CDR3 region: CASSFGTAGGWNEQFF. As DNA, the CDR3 is TGTGCCAGCAGCTTCGGTACAGCGGGAGGATGGAATGAGCAGTTCTTC. The chain joins TRBV7-6 to TRBJ2-1, with 9 bases fitting TRBD2. With 3 bases clipped from V and 7 bases from J, the junction kept 10 bases outside the gene matches. This CDR3 has 16 residues. Germline CDR1 SGHVS, CDR2 FNYEAQ.

In this sample, this clonotype turned up many times. The J gene is TRBJ2-5, the V gene TRBV5-1; D not certain. The germline V gene encodes CDR1 SGHRS and CDR2 YFSETQ. The CDR3 spans 15 residues. V was shortened by 4 bases and J by 5 bases, with 18 bases between the two germline ends. Here the CDR3 DNA reads TGCGCCAGCAGCCCGGGCACTTCTCGATCGGAGACCCAGTACTTC. As protein: CASSPGTSRSETQYF. Full variable domain (remainder filled in from reference TRBV5-1 and TRBJ2-5): KAGVTQTPRYLIKTRGQQVTLSCSPISGHRSVSWYQQTPGQGLQFLFEYFSETQRNKGNFPGRFSGRQFSNSRSEMNVSTLELGDSALYLCASSPGTSRSETQYFGPGTRLLVL.

This clonotype was counted ten times or more. The chain carries TRBV4-3 and TRBJ2-7; 13 nucleotides align to TRBD2. CDR3 size: 18 residues. Germline V CDR1 and CDR2: LGHNA, YSLEER. V trimming: 2 bases; J trimming: 4 bases; junction bases outside the gene matches: 11. The CDR3 DNA sequence: TGCGCCAGCAGCCAACTCCTAGGGACTAGCGGGATATTATACGAGCAGTACTTC. Translation gives CASSQLLGTSGILYEQYF.

This clonotype was recorded at least ten times. The V call is TRBV29-1, the J call TRBJ2-3, with TRBD2 matching 12 bases. J gave up 3 bases and V 3 bases, and 4 bases lay outside the gene matches. CDR1 SQVTM and CDR2 ANQGSEA come from the germline V gene. This CDR3 region has 15 residues. This chain's CDR3 is CSVETSGRATDTQYF. The CDR3 DNA follows: TGCAGCGTTGAGACTAGCGGGAGAGCAACAGATACGCAGTATTTT.

This chain connects TRBV7-6 to TRBJ2-7, with a tentative D call TRBD2 (7 bases). CDR1 and CDR2 from the germline V gene are SGHVS and FNYEAQ. The CDR3 contains 15 residues. Trimming pared 4 bases from V and 4 bases from J, leaving 17 bases between. The CDR3 DNA follows: TGTGCCAGCAGCTCCCGAGGGGGGGCGGCGTACGAGCAGTACTTC. It encodes CASSSRGGAAYEQYF.

The CDR3 reads CASSSTGITNEKLFF. Written as DNA, the CDR3 is TGCGCCAGCAGCTCAACAGGGATCACTAATGAAAAACTGTTTTTT. The chain combines TRBV5-1 with TRBJ1-4; a possible D gene is TRBD1 (6 bases). The V end lost 3 bases, the J end lost 2 bases, and 11 bases lay between the germline ends. The CDR3 is 15 residues long. The V gene's germline CDR1 is SGHRS and CDR2 YFSETQ.

This clonotype was seen a few times. V and J are TRBV7-3 and TRBJ2-3; the D gene is possibly TRBD2 (7 bases). This CDR3 is built from 16 residues. Germline-derived CDR1 and CDR2 are SGHTA and FQGTGA. V lost 5 bases and J lost 4, with 19 bases in between. CDR3 residues: CASSLGGAVGSDTQYF. CDR3 DNA: TGTGCCAGCAGCCTTGGGGGGGCCGTCGGGTCAGATACGCAGTATTTT.

This clonotype was recorded many times. V and J are TRBV7-2 and TRBJ2-7; the D is unclear. The V gene's germline CDR1 is SGHTA and CDR2 FQGNSA. The CDR3 is made up of 12 amino acids. Trimming cost V 0 bases and J 11 bases, with 11 bases left between them. The CDR3 loop reads CASSLAHGVEYF. Written as DNA, the CDR3 is TGTGCCAGCAGCTTAGCGCACGGCGTCGAGTACTTC.

The sample holds a few counts of this clonotype. The chain carries TRBV27 and TRBJ2-3, with 11 bases identical to TRBD2. Germline trimming cut 6 bases from V and 5 bases from J; bases unmatched to any gene: 7. Germline CDR1 MNHEY, CDR2 SMNVEV (reference sequence). The CDR3 totals 15 residues. CDR3 region: CASSPRGLAGDTQYF. In DNA, the CDR3 is TGTGCCAGCAGCCCAAGAGGACTAGCGGGAGATACGCAGTATTTT.

As concerns this clonotype: Given a much more abundant clone one base away, this may be a read error. The gene calls are TRBV10-3 and TRBJ2-1; 10 nucleotides line up with TRBD1. V lost 4 bases to trimming and J lost 2 bases; unmatched junction nucleotides: 2. CDR1 and CDR2 (germline): ENHRY, SYGVKD. The CDR3 is 15 residues long. CDR3 loop: CAISGGQGTYNEQFF. CDR3 sequence (DNA): TGTGCCATCAGTGGGGGACAGGGGACCTACAATGAGCAGTTCTTC.

In this sample, this clonotype turned up a few times. V usage is TRBV20-1 and J usage is TRBJ1-1; 7 bases fit TRBD1. The length of the CDR3 is 14 residues. V lost 0 bases to trimming and J lost 7 bases; unmatched junction nucleotides: 8. Germline CDR1 is DFQATT and CDR2 is SNEGSKA (reference sequence). The CDR3 coding sequence is TGCAGTGCTAGAGAAAAAGGGGGCAGGGATGAAGCTTTCTTT. Its protein is CSAREKGGRDEAFF.